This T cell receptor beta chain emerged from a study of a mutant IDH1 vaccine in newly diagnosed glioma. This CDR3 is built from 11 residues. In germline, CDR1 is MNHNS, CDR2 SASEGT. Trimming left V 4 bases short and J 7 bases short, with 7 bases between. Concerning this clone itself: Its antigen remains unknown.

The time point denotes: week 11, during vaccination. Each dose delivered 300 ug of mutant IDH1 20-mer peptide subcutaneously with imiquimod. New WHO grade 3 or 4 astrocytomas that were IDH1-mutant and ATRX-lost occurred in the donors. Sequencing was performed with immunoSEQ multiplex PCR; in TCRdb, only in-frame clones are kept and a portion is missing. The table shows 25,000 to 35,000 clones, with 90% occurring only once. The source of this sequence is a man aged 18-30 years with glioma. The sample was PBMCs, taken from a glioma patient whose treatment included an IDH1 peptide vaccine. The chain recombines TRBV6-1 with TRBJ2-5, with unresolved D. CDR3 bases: TGTGCCAGCAGTGGAAGGTTGACCCAGTACTTC. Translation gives CASSGRLTQYF.